The 3 T cell receptor beta chains reported below all come from one sample, sequenced in a study of beta chain features in type 1 diabetes. Study-level findings and limits: Among all four CD4+ subsets, Type 1 diabetes patients had TCRB CDR3s that were moderately but significantly shorter.

The whole isolated RNA underwent reverse transcription, so sequencing captured expressed TCRB transcripts. Profiled with immunoSEQ multiplex PCR; TCRdb holds only in-frame clones, not every one. The sample lists some 250,000 clones; approximately 11% were seen once. These receptors' targets are unknown. The sample consisted of naive CD4+ T cells from blood. The origin of the receptors is a young man with type 1 diabetes.

This clone was detected a few times. The chain uses TRBV30 and TRBJ2-5, with TRBD2 matching over 9 bases. Germline V CDR1 and CDR2: GTSNPN, SVGIG (reference sequence). This CDR3 is 13 amino acids long. Germline trimming cut 3 bases from V and 5 bases from J; bases unmatched to any gene: 4. In DNA form, the CDR3 reads TGTGCCTGGAGACTAGCGGGTCTGGAGACCCAGTACTTC. Translation gives CAWRLAGLETQYF.

This clone was observed a few times. This chain uses TRBV2 with TRBJ2-1; D might be TRBD2 (5 bases). Trimming removed 2 bases at V and 0 bases at J, with 8 bases between. Germline loops: CDR1 SNHLY, CDR2 FYNNEI. The CDR3 totals 15 residues. For the CDR3, the DNA is TGTGCCAGCAGTGAACTTGGGAGCTCCTACAATGAGCAGTTCTTC. It translates to CASSELGSSYNEQFF.

This clone was counted only a few times. V and J are TRBV27 and TRBJ1-1; D unclear. Germline CDR1 MNHEY, CDR2 SMNVEV (reference sequence). The CDR3 loop spans 13 amino acids. V was clipped by 6 bases and J by 4 bases, with 12 bases between them. The CDR3 loop is CASRRQESTEAFF. In nucleotides, the CDR3 is TGTGCCAGCAGGCGACAAGAGTCCACTGAAGCTTTCTTT.